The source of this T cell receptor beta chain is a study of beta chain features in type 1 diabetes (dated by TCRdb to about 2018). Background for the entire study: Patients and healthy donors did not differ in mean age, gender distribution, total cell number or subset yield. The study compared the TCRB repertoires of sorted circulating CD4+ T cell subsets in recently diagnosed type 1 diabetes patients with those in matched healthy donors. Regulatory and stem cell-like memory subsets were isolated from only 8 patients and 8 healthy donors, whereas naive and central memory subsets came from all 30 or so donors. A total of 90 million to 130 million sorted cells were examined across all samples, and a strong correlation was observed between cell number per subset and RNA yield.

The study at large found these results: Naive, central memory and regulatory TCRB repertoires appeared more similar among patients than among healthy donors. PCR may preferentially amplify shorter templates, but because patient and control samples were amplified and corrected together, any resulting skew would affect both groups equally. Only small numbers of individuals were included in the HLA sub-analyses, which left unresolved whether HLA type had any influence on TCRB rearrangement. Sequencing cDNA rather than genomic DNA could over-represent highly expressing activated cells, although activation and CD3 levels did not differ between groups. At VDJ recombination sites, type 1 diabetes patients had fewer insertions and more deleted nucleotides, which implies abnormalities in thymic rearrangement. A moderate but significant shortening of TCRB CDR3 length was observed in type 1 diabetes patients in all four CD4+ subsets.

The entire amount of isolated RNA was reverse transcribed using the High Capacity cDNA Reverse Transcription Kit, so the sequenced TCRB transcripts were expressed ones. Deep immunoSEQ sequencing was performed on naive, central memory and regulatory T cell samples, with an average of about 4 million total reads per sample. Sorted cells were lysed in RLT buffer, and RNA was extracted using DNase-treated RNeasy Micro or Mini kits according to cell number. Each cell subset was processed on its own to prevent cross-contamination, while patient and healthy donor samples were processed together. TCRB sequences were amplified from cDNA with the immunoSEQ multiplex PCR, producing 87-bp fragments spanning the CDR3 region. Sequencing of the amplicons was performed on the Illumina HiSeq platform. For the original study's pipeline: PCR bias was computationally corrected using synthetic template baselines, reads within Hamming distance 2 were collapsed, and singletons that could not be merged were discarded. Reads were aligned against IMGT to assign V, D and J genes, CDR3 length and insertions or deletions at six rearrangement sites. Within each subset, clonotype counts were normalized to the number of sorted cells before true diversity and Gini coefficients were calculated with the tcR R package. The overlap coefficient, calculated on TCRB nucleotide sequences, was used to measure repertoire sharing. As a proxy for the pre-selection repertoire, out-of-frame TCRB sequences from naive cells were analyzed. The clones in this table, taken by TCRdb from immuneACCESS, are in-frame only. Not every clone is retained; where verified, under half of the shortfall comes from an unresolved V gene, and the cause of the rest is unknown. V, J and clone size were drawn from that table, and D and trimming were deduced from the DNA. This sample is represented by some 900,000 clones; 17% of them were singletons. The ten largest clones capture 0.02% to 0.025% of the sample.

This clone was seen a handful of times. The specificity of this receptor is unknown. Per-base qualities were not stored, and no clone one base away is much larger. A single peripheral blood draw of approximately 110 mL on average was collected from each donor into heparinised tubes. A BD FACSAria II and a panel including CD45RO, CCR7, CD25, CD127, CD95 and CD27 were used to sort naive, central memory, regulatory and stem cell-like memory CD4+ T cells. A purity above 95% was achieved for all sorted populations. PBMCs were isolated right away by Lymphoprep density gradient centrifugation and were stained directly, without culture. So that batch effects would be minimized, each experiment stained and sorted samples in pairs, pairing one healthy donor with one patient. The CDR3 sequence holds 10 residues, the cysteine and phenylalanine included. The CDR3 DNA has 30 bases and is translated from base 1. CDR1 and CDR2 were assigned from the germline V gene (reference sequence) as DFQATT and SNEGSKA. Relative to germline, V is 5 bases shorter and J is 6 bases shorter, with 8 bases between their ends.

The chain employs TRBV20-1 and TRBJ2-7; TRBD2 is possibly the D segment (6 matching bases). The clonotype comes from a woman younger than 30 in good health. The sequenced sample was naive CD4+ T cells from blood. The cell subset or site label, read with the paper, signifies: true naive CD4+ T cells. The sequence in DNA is TGCAGTGCTTGGCGGGGCGAGCAGTACTTC. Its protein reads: CSAWRGEQYF.